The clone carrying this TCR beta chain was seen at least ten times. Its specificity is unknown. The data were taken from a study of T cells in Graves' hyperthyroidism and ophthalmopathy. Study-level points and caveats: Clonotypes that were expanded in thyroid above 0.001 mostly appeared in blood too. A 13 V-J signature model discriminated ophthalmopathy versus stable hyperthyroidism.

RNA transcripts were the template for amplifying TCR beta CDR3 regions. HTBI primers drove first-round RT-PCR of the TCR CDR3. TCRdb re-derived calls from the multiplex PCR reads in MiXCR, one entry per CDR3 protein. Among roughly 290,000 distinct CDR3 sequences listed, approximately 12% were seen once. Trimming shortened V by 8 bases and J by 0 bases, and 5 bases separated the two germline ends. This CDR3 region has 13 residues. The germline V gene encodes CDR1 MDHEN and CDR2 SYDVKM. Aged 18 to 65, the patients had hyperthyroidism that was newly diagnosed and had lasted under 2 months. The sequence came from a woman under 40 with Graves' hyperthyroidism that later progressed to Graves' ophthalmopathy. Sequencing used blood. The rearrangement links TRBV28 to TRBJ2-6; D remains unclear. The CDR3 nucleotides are TGTGCCAGCGGCTTCTCTGGGGCCAACGTCCTGACTTTC. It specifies CASGFSGANVLTF.